The 9 T cell receptor beta chains listed next were all sequenced from one sample in a study of blood T cell repertoires in COVID-19. TCRdb's copy holds only in-frame clones and misses some; the assay was immunoSEQ multiplex PCR. The table shows 140,000 or so clones, with over 70% occurring only once. The sequencing sample was made of peripheral blood. Receptors originate from a man in his fifties or sixties who had recovered from COVID-19.

The V call is TRBV10-3, the J call TRBJ1-2; 12 bases fit TRBD1. Germline trimming cut 6 bases from V and 7 bases from J; bases unmatched to any gene: 18. The CDR3 spans 18 residues. Germline assignment: CDR1 ENHRY and CDR2 SYGVKD. The CDR3 is CAISDSTGTGGKRGGYTF. In nucleotides, the CDR3 is TGTGCCATCAGCGACAGTACCGGGACAGGGGGCAAGAGAGGTGGCTACACCTTC.

The rearrangement joins TRBV10-3 to TRBJ1-1; 10 nucleotides line up with TRBD1. Germline assignment: CDR1 ENHRY and CDR2 SYGVKD. Losses at the gene ends were 6 bases for V and 3 bases for J; bases not matched to a gene: 13. This CDR3 is built from 17 residues. In nucleotides, the CDR3 is TGTGCCATCAGCCCGGGGACCGGGACAGGGGCGTACACTGAAGCTTTCTTT. Translation: CAISPGTGTGAYTEAFF.

This chain joins TRBV9 and TRBJ2-2; TRBD1 matches 7 bases. J gave up 4 bases and V 2 bases, and 5 bases lay outside the gene matches. CDR1 and CDR2 from the germline V gene are SGDLS and YYNGEE. The CDR3 runs 15 residues. CDR3 coding DNA: TGTGCCAGCAGCGTTGACAGGGCGCGCACCGGGGAGCTGTTTTTT. Protein product: CASSVDRARTGELFF.

This chain links TRBV11-2 with TRBJ1-1; no clear D gene. V gave up 5 bases and J gave up 1 base, with 11 bases separating them. Germline CDR1 SGHAT, CDR2 FQNNGV. This CDR3 is built from 14 residues. The CDR3 sequence is CASSLARGNTEAFF. The CDR3 coding sequence is TGTGCCAGCAGCCTCGCCCGAGGGAACACTGAAGCTTTCTTT. Full variable domain (missing parts from reference TRBV11-2 and TRBJ1-1): EAGVAQSPRYKIIEKRQSVAFWCNPISGHATLYWYQQILGQGPKLLIQFQNNGVVDDSQLPKDRFSAERLKGVDSTLKIQPAKLEDSAVYLCASSLARGNTEAFFGQGTRLTVV.

The rearrangement links TRBV5-6 to TRBJ2-1, with 9 bases matching TRBD1. The V segment lost 4 bases and the J segment 2 bases; nucleotides outside the gene matches: 7. CDR3 length: 16 amino acids. Looked up from germline, CDR1 is SGHDT and CDR2 is YYEEEE. The CDR3 DNA follows: TGTGCCAGCAGCCCGGGACAGGGATTAACCTACAATGAGCAGTTCTTC. Translation gives CASSPGQGLTYNEQFF.

The genes are TRBV5-4 and TRBJ2-3; 10 bases map to TRBD2. The germline CDR1 and CDR2 sequences are SGHNT and YYREEE (reference sequence). With V trimmed by 2 bases and J by 6 bases, 0 bases remained unmatched. This CDR3 spans 13 amino acids. CDR3 sequence (DNA): TGTGCCAGCAGCTTACTAGCGGGGGATACGCAGTATTTT. Its translation: CASSLLAGDTQYF.

The V gene is TRBV2, the J gene TRBJ2-5, with D unclear. The CDR3 runs to 15 residues. The germline V gene encodes CDR1 SNHLY and CDR2 FYNNEI. V was cut by 4 bases and J by 1 base, with 13 bases left in between. CDR3 nucleotide sequence: TGTGCCAGCAGTGCCCTATTTGTAAGCCAAGAGACCCAGTACTTC. Translating it yields CASSALFVSQETQYF.

The chain is built from TRBV4-2 and TRBJ1-6; tentatively, D is TRBD1 (5 bases). The V and J ends lost 0 bases and 12 bases respectively, with 15 bases between them. There are 15 residues in the CDR3. CDR1 LGHNA and CDR2 YNFKEQ come from the germline V gene. The CDR3 region is CASSQEGGGLIPLHF. The CDR3 DNA reads TGTGCCAGCAGCCAAGAAGGCGGGGGGTTAATACCCCTCCACTTT.

There are a few counts of this clone. V and J are TRBV5-1 and TRBJ2-2; D is possibly TRBD1 (5 bases). Germline V CDR1 and CDR2: SGHRS, YFSETQ. V gave up 6 bases and J gave up 5 bases, with 17 bases separating them. The CDR3 is 15 residues long. CDR3: CASIREAGLTGELFF. The CDR3 DNA sequence: TGCGCCAGCATCAGAGAGGCAGGGCTGACCGGGGAGCTGTTTTTT.